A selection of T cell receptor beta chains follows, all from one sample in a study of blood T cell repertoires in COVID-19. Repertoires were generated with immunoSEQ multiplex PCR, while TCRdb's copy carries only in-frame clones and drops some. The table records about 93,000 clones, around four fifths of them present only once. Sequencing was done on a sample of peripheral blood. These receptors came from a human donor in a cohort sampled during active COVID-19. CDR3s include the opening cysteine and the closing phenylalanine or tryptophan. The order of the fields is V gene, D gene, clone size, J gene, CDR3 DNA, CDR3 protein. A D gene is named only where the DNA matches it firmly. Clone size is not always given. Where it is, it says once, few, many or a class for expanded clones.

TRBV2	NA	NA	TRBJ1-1	TGTGCCAGCATTTCAGGCCTAAACACTGAAGCTTTCTTT	CASISGLNTEAFF
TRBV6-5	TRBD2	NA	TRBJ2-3	TGTGCCAGCAGTTCCCCGGAAAGCGGGAGTGGGGATACGCAGTATTTT	CASSSPESGSGDTQYF
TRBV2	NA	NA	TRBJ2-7	TGTGCCAGCAGTGAAGACGGTTTGACCTACGAGCAGTACTTC	CASSEDGLTYEQYF
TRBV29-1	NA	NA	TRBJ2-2	TGCAGCGTTGTGAATCGCGGGGGCGCCGGCACCGGGGAGCTGTTTTTT	CSVVNRGGAGTGELFF
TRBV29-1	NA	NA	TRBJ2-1	TGCAGCGTTGAAGGAGTTGGGAGCTCCTACAATGAGCAGTTCTTC	CSVEGVGSSYNEQFF
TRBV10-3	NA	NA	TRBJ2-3	TGTGCCATCAGTGAGTCGATGAGTCCAGATACGCAGTATTTT	CAISESMSPDTQYF
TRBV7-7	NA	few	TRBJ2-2	TGTGCCAGCAGCCCAGCAGCGGCTGGGACCGGGGAGCTGTTTTTT	CASSPAAAGTGELFF
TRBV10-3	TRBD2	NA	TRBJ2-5	TGTGCCATCAGTGCAACTAGCGGGATACGCGAGACCCAGTACTTC	CAISATSGIRETQYF
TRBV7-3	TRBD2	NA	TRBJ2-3	TGTGCCAGCAGCTTAAAGGCCCAGCGGGGAGATACGCAGTATTTT	CASSLKAQRGDTQYF
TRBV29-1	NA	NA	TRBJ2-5	TGCAGCGTTGATGGGGGCGGAAAGACCCAGTACTTC	CSVDGGGKTQYF
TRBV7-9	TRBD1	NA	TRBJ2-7	TGTGCCAGCAGCTATTACCTTGGGGACAGGGGAGCCTACGAGCAGTACTTC	CASSYYLGDRGAYEQYF
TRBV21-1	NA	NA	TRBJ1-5	TGTGCCAGCAGCAGCCCCCGGTCAGTAGGAGTTTGGCAGCCCCAGCATTTT	CASSSPRSVGVWQPQHF
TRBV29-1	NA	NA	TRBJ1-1	TGCAGCGTTGAAACTCCAAACACTGAAGCTTTCTTT	CSVETPNTEAFF
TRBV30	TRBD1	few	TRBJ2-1	TGTGCCTGGAGTCCTAACAGGGGTTTTAGGAATGAGCAGTTCTTC	CAWSPNRGFRNEQFF
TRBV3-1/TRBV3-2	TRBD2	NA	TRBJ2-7	TGTGCCAGCAGCCTAGCGGGAGGCGCTACCGAGCAGTACTTC	CASSLAGGATEQYF
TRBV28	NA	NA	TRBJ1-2	TGTGCCAGCAGTACGACAGCTTTTGGCTACACCTTC	CASSTTAFGYTF
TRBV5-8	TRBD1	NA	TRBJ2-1	TGTGCCAGCAGCGTCACAGGGGGCAATGAGCAGTTCTTC	CASSVTGGNEQFF